This TCR beta chain was sequenced during a study of blood T cells in healthy people across ages. At the level of the study: Every two T cells gave about one barcoded beta molecule via template switching. Study-level points and caveats: TCR beta diversity, measured per million T cells, fell in a roughly linear way with age. Researchers judged that diversity estimates from one million T cells fell short of true values.

Regarding this clonotype: The antigen remains undetermined.

At least 5 micrograms of total RNA were extracted per sample. A second PCR, run for roughly 7 to 12 cycles, used a sample-barcoded 5' primer plus a J-beta primer mix. Using its own MiXCR run on the 5' RACE reads, TCRdb lists one record per CDR3 protein. The sample includes around 1,500,000 distinct CDR3 sequences, roughly 27% of them seen just once. The source of this sequence is a woman aged 30 to 39 in good health. The specimen was blood.

Here the CDR3 reads CASSRLGQLNEQYF. For the CDR3, the DNA is TGTGCCAGCAGCCGCCTGGGACAGCTCAACGAGCAGTACTTC. The chain joins TRBV3-1 to TRBJ2-4, with 7 bases matching TRBD1. The DNA end lines up better with TRBJ2-7; the J call may be wrong. Germline V gene lookup returns CDR1 LGHDT and CDR2 YNNKEL (reference sequence). This CDR3 spans 14 amino acids.